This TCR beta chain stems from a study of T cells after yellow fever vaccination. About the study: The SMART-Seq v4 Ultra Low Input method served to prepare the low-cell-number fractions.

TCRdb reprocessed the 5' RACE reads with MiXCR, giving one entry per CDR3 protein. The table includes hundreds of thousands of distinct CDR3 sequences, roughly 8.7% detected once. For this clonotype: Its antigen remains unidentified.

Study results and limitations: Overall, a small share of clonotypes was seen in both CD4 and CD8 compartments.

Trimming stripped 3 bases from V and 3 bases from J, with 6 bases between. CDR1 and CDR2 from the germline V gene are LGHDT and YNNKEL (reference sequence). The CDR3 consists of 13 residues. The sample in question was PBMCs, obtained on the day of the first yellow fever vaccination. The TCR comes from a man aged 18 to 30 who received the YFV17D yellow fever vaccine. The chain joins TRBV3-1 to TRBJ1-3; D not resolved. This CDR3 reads CASSQTLGNTIYF. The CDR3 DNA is TGTGCCAGCAGCCAGACGCTTGGAAACACCATATATTTT.